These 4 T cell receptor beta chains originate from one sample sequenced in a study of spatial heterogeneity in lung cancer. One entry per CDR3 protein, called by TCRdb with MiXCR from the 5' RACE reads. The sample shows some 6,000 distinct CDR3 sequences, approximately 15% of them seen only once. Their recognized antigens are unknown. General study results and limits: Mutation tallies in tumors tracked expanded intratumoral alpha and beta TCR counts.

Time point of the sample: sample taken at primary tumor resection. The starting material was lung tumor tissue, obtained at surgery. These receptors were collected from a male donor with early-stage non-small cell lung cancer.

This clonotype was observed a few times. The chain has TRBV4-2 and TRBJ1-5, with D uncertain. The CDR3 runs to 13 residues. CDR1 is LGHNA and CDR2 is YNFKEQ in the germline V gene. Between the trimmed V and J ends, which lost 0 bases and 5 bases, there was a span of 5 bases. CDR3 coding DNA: TGTGCCAGCAGCCAAGATAGGTATCAGCCCCAGCATTTT. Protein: CASSQDRYQPQHF.

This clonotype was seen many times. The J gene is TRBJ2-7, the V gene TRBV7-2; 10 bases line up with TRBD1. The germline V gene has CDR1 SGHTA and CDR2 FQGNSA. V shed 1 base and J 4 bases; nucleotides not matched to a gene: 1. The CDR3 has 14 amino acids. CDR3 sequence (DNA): TGTGCCAGCAGCTTAGGACAGGGGGCTTACGAGCAGTACTTC. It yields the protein CASSLGQGAYEQYF.

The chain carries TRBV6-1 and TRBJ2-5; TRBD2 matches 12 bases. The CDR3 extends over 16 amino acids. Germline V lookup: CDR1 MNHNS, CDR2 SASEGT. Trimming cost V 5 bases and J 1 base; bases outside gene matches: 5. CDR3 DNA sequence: TGTGCCAGCAGTCCGACTAGCGGGGGAGCCCAAGAGACCCAGTACTTC. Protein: CASSPTSGGAQETQYF.

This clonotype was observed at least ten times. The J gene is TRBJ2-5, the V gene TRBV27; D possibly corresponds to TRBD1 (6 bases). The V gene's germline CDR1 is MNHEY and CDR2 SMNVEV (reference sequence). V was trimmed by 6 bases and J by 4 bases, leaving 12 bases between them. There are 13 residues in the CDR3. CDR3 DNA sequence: TGTGCCAGCAGGCCACAGGGAAGAGAGACCCAGTACTTC. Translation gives CASRPQGRETQYF.